Described below is a single T cell receptor beta chain sequence and its context. Its cognate antigen is unknown. The data derive from a study of vaccination and CD4 T cells after COVID-19. Turning to the study itself: Two of the convalescents were Hispanic, and convalescents were six males and four females. Stimulation used overlapping spike peptides from SARS-CoV-2, HCoV-NL63, HCoV-OC43 and HCoV-229E.

An Oncomine TCR Beta short-read assay was used to sequence the DNA from cultured CD4+ T cells. TCRdb redid the calling of the PCR reads with MiXCR, one entry per CDR3 protein. In the table there are approximately 7,100 distinct CDR3 sequences, around half of which are singletons. Treatment specified: approximately 9-day PBMC culture with coronavirus spike peptide pools or control peptides (ViraFEST assay). CD4+ T lymphocytes from the unexposed donor were collected before the COVID-19 pandemic (2011-2018). Once cultured about 11 days, CD4+ T cells underwent isolation by negative selection. This CDR3 is built from 12 residues. V lost 4 bases to trimming and J lost 4 bases, with 5 bases between them. Germline CDR1 MNHNS, CDR2 SASEGT.

This receptor was obtained from a human donor in good health. The chain links TRBV6-1 to TRBJ2-1; D unresolved. The sample consisted of CD4+ T cells from blood, cultured in vitro. The CDR3, as DNA: TGTGCCAGCAGTGGGACGTACAATGAGCAGTTCTTC. Amino acid sequence: CASSGTYNEQFF.